This TCR beta chain was captured in a study of CD8 T cells in ankylosing spondylitis. The CDR3 length is 16 residues. Germline CDR1 is SGHRS and CDR2 is YFSETQ. The germline V and J ends were trimmed by 7 bases and 0 bases, with 17 bases remaining between them. Findings of the study overall: Disease-linked clones reportedly showed significant enrichment in matched ankylosing spondylitis synovial fluid. Blood from ankylosing spondylitis patients appeared to carry a characteristic roughly eight-variant TCR beta motif. In synovial fluid and blood from reactive arthritis, some motif variants were previously reported.

Concerning this clonotype itself: The antigen is unknown.

TCRdb re-called the 5' RACE reads through MiXCR, storing one row per CDR3 protein. Of 130,000 or so distinct CDR3 sequences in the sample, 17% were seen once. This clonotype was obtained from a male donor with ankylosing spondylitis. The sample taken for sequencing was blood, either unsorted or a sorted T cell fraction (not recorded which). The chain combines TRBV5-1 with TRBJ2-1; D is perhaps TRBD2 (6 bases). DNA of the CDR3: TGCGCCAGCCTCCCGTTAGCGGAAAGCTCCTACAATGAGCAGTTCTTC. It specifies CASLPLAESSYNEQFF.